Presented here are 28 T cell receptor beta chains from one specimen sequenced in a study of blood T cell repertoires in COVID-19. Data came from immunoSEQ multiplex PCR; TCRdb stores just in-frame clones and leaves some out. The sample holds 70,000 to 95,000 clones; about 96% are singletons and the top ten take 4% to 5.5%. The sequencing input was peripheral blood. The receptors here all came from a human donor with active COVID-19. The donor label of this sample is uncertain.

The rearrangement uses TRBV7-2 and TRBJ1-1, with D tentatively TRBD1 (6 bases). Deletions cut 4 bases from V and 4 bases from J, with 10 bases between. The CDR3 runs 13 residues. Germline values: CDR1 SGHTA, CDR2 FQGNSA. The CDR3 loop reads CASSSQGSTEAFF. The CDR3 nucleotides are TGTGCCAGCAGCTCACAGGGAAGCACTGAAGCTTTCTTT. Full variable domain (remainder filled in from reference TRBV7-2 and TRBJ1-1): GAGVSQSPSNKVTEKGKDVELRCDPISGHTALYWYRQSLGQGLEFLIYFQGNSAPDKSGLPSDRFSAERTGGSVSTLTIQRTQQEDSAVYLCASSSQGSTEAFFGQGTRLTVV.

This sequence joins TRBV7-8 and TRBJ2-5; D is unclear. Germline V CDR1 and CDR2: SGHVS, FQNEAQ. V lost 3 bases to trimming and J lost 1 base, with 6 bases between them. This CDR3 is 13 amino acids long. In DNA, the CDR3 is TGTGCCAGCAGCTTCCCCAGCCAAGAGACCCAGTACTTC. Translation gives CASSFPSQETQYF.

The chain carries TRBV18 and TRBJ2-5, with D possibly being TRBD1 (5 bases). This CDR3 spans 13 amino acids. Germline CDR1 and CDR2: KGHSH and LQKENI. The V end was cut by 9 bases, the J end by 1 base, with 12 bases between. In DNA, the CDR3 is TGTGCCAGTCGTACAGGAATCCAAGAGACCCAGTACTTC. It yields the protein CASRTGIQETQYF.

As for this clone: The junction does not match germline at one end; this may be a read error. The rearrangement joins TRBV6-6 to TRBJ2-4; 7 bases are a match to TRBD2. The CDR3 has 13 amino acids. From germline, CDR1 is MNHNY and CDR2 SVGAGI (reference sequence). The DNA of the CDR3 is TGTGCCAGCAGTTACCTGACGGGGTGGCGGGAGATGTTC. Residues: CASSYLTGWREMF.

V usage is TRBV6-5 and J usage is TRBJ1-2, with 7 bases lining up with TRBD1. Germline CDR1 reads MNHEY; CDR2 reads SVGAGI. The CDR3 length is 14 residues. With V trimmed by 6 bases and J by 7 bases, 11 bases remained unmatched. CDR3 sequence reads: CASSTRGTASGYTF. The CDR3 region has the DNA TGTGCCAGCAGCACCAGGGGGACGGCTAGTGGCTACACCTTC.

The rearrangement links TRBV19 to TRBJ1-4; 7 nucleotides agree with TRBD1. The CDR3 has 14 amino acids. The germline V gene encodes CDR1 LNHDA and CDR2 SQIVND (reference sequence). V was pared by 5 bases and J by 7 bases, with 7 bases of the junction left unmatched. The chain's CDR3 is CASSQQGQGEKLFF. The CDR3 DNA reads as TGTGCCAGTAGTCAACAGGGGCAAGGTGAAAAACTGTTTTTT. Filled out from reference TRBV19 and TRBJ1-4, the complete variable domain reads DGGITQSPKYLFRKEGQNVTLSCEQNLNHDAMYWYRQDPGQGLRLIYYSQIVNDFQKGDIAEGYSVSREKKESFPLTVTSAQKNPTAFYLCASSQQGQGEKLFFGSGTQLSVL.

The chain joins TRBV6-5 to TRBJ1-4; perhaps TRBD1 as D (5 bases). Germline V lookup: CDR1 MNHEY, CDR2 SVGAGI. This CDR3 comprises 15 residues. The germline V and J ends were trimmed by 2 bases and 11 bases, with 18 bases remaining between them. DNA for the CDR3: TGTGCCAGCAGTTACGATGCCCCGAACCAGGGTAAACTGTTTTTT. Protein: CASSYDAPNQGKLFF.

The chain recombines TRBV28 with TRBJ1-5; D unclear. Germline V gene data show CDR1 as MDHEN and CDR2 as SYDVKM. The CDR3 spans 15 residues. The V end was cut by 2 bases, the J end by 4 bases, with 12 bases between. For the CDR3, the DNA is TGTGCCAGCAGTTTAGAGAGGGTACCGAATCAGCCCCAGCATTTT. As protein: CASSLERVPNQPQHF.

The V gene is TRBV20-1, the J gene TRBJ2-7; no clear D. The CDR3 contains 15 residues. Trimming removed 3 bases at V and 3 bases at J, with 18 bases between. Germline-derived CDR1 and CDR2 are DFQATT and SNEGSKA (reference sequence). The CDR3 DNA reads as TGCAGTGCTAGTGATGGGCGTCAGGCTAACTACGAGCAGTACTTC. It encodes CSASDGRQANYEQYF.

V is TRBV15 and J is TRBJ2-3; tentatively, D is TRBD2 (5 bases). Trimming took 8 bases from V and 2 from J, leaving 11 bases between them. The CDR3 is 13 residues long. CDR1 and CDR2 (germline): LNHNV, YYDKDF (reference sequence). As DNA, the CDR3 is TGTGCCACCGAGGGCCGCCTCACAGATACGCAGTATTTT. Its protein product is CATEGRLTDTQYF.

The chain couples TRBV4-1 to TRBJ1-1, with TRBD1 as a possible D gene (5 bases). From germline, CDR1 is MGHRA and CDR2 YSYEKL. The V and J ends lost 0 bases and 1 base respectively, with 6 bases between them. This CDR3 comprises 14 residues. CDR3 coding DNA: TGCGCCAGCAGCCAAGATAGGGGGAACACTGAAGCTTTCTTT. It yields the protein CASSQDRGNTEAFF.

The V gene is TRBV6-6, the J gene TRBJ2-3; tentative D call: TRBD2 (7 bases). The CDR3 totals 15 residues. V lost 2 bases and J 5 bases, leaving 14 bases between the germline ends. CDR1 is MNHNY, CDR2 SVGAGI, per germline (reference sequence). The CDR3 DNA reads TGTGCCAGCAGTTACGTGGGGGGGCCAAAAGATACGCAGTATTTT. Residues: CASSYVGGPKDTQYF.

The V call is TRBV19, the J call TRBJ2-3; 7 bases are shared with TRBD1. Germline V lookup: CDR1 LNHDA, CDR2 SQIVND (reference sequence). CDR3 length: 13 amino acids. The V and J ends lost 5 bases and 3 bases, in that order; junction bases with no gene match: 2. The CDR3 region has the DNA TGTGCCAGTAGTGGGACAGCTACAGATACGCAGTATTTT. Amino acids: CASSGTATDTQYF. The variable domain in full, with the rest retrieved from reference TRBV19 and TRBJ2-3, is DGGITQSPKYLFRKEGQNVTLSCEQNLNHDAMYWYRQDPGQGLRLIYYSQIVNDFQKGDIAEGYSVSREKKESFPLTVTSAQKNPTAFYLCASSGTATDTQYFGPGTRLTVL.

The chain has TRBV7-9 and TRBJ1-1; D gene ambiguous. CDR1 and CDR2 (germline): SEHNR, FQNEAQ (reference sequence). V gave up 2 bases and J gave up 1 base, with 5 bases separating them. The CDR3 sequence is 13 residues long. The CDR3 DNA sequence: TGTGCCAGCAGCTTATCCGGGAACACTGAAGCTTTCTTT. Translation: CASSLSGNTEAFF.

The rearrangement uses TRBV19 and TRBJ1-1; no clear D. This CDR3 region has 12 residues. Trimming left V 5 bases short and J 5 bases short, with 9 bases between. Looked up from germline, CDR1 is LNHDA and CDR2 is SQIVND (reference sequence). The CDR3: CASSGTRTEAFF. DNA for the CDR3: TGTGCCAGTAGTGGAACGAGGACTGAAGCTTTCTTT.

The chain carries TRBV6-5 and TRBJ2-7; 10 bases are a match to TRBD1. V dropped 6 bases and J dropped 3; count of bases not matched to a gene: 8. The germline V gene encodes CDR1 MNHEY and CDR2 SVGAGI. This CDR3 contains 15 residues. CDR3: CASSFRDRGDYEQYF. The DNA for the CDR3 is TGTGCCAGCAGCTTCCGGGACAGGGGTGACTACGAGCAGTACTTC.

This clone has just one count. This CDR3 is CASSPLGTGGHEAFF. In DNA, the CDR3 is TGTGCCAGCAGTCCACTCGGGACAGGGGGCCATGAAGCTTTCTTT. The rearrangement links TRBV6-5 to TRBJ1-1, with 12 bases aligning to TRBD1. There are 15 residues in the CDR3. The V gene end was trimmed by 5 bases and the J gene end by 7 bases; junction bases not matched to a gene: 8. CDR1 and CDR2 (germline): MNHEY, SVGAGI.

V and J are TRBV7-9 and TRBJ2-7, with D maybe TRBD2 (7 bases). The V end was cut by 7 bases, the J end by 0 bases, with 13 bases between. In germline, CDR1 is SEHNR, CDR2 FQNEAQ (reference sequence). The CDR3 extends over 14 amino acids. The CDR3 protein is CASNRGGDSYEQYF. In nucleotides, the CDR3 is TGTGCCAGCAACCGAGGGGGGGACTCCTACGAGCAGTACTTC.

The chain combines TRBV5-1 with TRBJ1-3; 8 positions agree with TRBD1. This CDR3 is 16 amino acids long. Losses at the gene ends were 4 bases for V and 3 bases for J; bases not matched to a gene: 9. The germline gives CDR1 SGHRS, CDR2 YFSETQ. The CDR3: CASSRNRGNNGNTIYF. As DNA, the CDR3 is TGCGCCAGCAGCCGAAACAGGGGGAATAATGGAAACACCATATATTTT.

The DNA for the CDR3 is TGTGCCAGCAGCGTCGGACAGCCCACCGGGGAGCTGTTTTTT. It specifies CASSVGQPTGELFF. V is TRBV28 and J is TRBJ2-2, with a weak D call TRBD1 (6 bases). From germline, CDR1 is MDHEN and CDR2 SYDVKM. V shed 6 bases and J shed 4 bases, with 12 bases lying between them. This CDR3 is 14 amino acids long.

The rearrangement joins TRBV15 to TRBJ2-3, with 14 bases that match TRBD2. Germline V gene lookup returns CDR1 LNHNV and CDR2 YYDKDF (reference sequence). This CDR3 has 18 residues. J gave up 4 bases and V 0 bases, and 6 bases lay outside the gene matches. The CDR3 bases are TGTGCCACCAGCAGAGATGGGACTAGCGGGGGCGGGGCAGATACGCAGTATTTT. This encodes CATSRDGTSGGGADTQYF.

The rearrangement joins TRBV7-6 to TRBJ1-2, with unresolved D. V lost 1 base and J 4 bases, leaving 13 bases between the germline ends. Germline V lookup: CDR1 SGHVS, CDR2 FNYEAQ. The CDR3 is made up of 15 amino acids. The CDR3 sequence is CASSLEPGGSYGYTF. The CDR3, as DNA: TGTGCCAGCAGCTTAGAGCCGGGAGGGAGCTATGGCTACACCTTC.

This chain connects TRBV5-1 to TRBJ1-5, with a possible D match to TRBD1 (6 bases). With 4 bases removed from V and 2 bases from J, the gap between germline ends came to 10 bases. The CDR3 is 14 residues long. Looked up from germline, CDR1 is SGHRS and CDR2 is YFSETQ. The CDR3 DNA sequence: TGCGCCAGCAGCCTGGGGGGGCGCAATCAGCCCCAGCATTTT. It is translated as CASSLGGRNQPQHF.

This clone showed up just once. The chain links TRBV10-3 to TRBJ2-1; the match to TRBD2 covers 14 bases. Germline lookup yields CDR1 ENHRY and CDR2 SYGVKD. The length of the CDR3 is 16 residues. With V trimmed by 8 bases and J by 8 bases, 11 bases remained unmatched. CDR3 region: CAIRLGGLAGVHEQFF. Here the CDR3 DNA reads TGTGCCATCCGACTTGGGGGACTAGCGGGAGTCCATGAGCAGTTCTTC.

The V and J genes are TRBV7-8 and TRBJ2-3; TRBD2 matches 7 bases. V lost 2 bases and J lost 1; bases outside the gene matches: 6. The CDR3 covers 16 residues. CDR1 and CDR2 (germline): SGHVS, FQNEAQ. This chain's CDR3 is CASSLRASGGTDTQYF. The CDR3 nucleotides read TGTGCCAGCAGCTTACGAGCTAGCGGAGGCACAGATACGCAGTATTTT. Full variable domain (outside the CDR3, taken from reference TRBV7-8 and TRBJ2-3): GAGVSQSPRYKVAKRGQDVALRCDPISGHVSLFWYQQALGQGPEFLTYFQNEAQLDKSGLPSDRFFAERPEGSVSTLKIQRTQQEDSAVYLCASSLRASGGTDTQYFGPGTRLTVL.

This chain joins TRBV4-1 and TRBJ1-6; the D gene is possibly TRBD1 (6 bases). Germline V gene sequence: CDR1 MGHRA, CDR2 YSYEKL. This CDR3 has 16 residues. Trimming removed 0 bases from V and 5 bases from J, with 11 bases in between. This CDR3 is CASSQDRGTDNSPLHF. CDR3 bases: TGCGCCAGCAGCCAAGATAGGGGGACCGATAATTCACCCCTCCACTTT.

The chain employs TRBV6-5 and TRBJ1-5; unclear D gene. Germline CDR1 and CDR2: MNHEY and SVGAGI. The CDR3 length is 14 residues. Trimming cost V 8 bases and J 4 bases, with 15 bases left between them. The CDR3 reads CASRYHSRNQPQHF. The CDR3 bases are TGTGCCAGCCGGTATCACAGTCGTAATCAGCCCCAGCATTTT.

The rearrangement uses TRBV5-1 and TRBJ1-1, with 7 bases matching TRBD1. The V segment lost 4 bases and the J segment 11 bases; nucleotides outside the gene matches: 11. There are 13 residues in the CDR3. Germline loops: CDR1 SGHRS, CDR2 YFSETQ. CDR3: CASSLEWDRSAFF. In DNA, the CDR3 is TGCGCCAGCAGCCTCGAATGGGACAGAAGCGCTTTCTTT. The whole variable domain, remainder taken from reference TRBV5-1 and TRBJ1-1, is KAGVTQTPRYLIKTRGQQVTLSCSPISGHRSVSWYQQTPGQGLQFLFEYFSETQRNKGNFPGRFSGRQFSNSRSEMNVSTLELGDSALYLCASSLEWDRSAFFGQGTRLTVV.